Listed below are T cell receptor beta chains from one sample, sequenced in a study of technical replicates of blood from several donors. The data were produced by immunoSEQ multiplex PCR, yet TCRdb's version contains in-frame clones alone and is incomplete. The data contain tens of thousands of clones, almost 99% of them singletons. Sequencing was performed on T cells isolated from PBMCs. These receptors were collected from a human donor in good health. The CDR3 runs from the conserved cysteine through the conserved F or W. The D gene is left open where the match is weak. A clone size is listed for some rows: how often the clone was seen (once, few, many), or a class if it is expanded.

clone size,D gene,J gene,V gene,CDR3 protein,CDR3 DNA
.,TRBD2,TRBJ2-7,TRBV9,CASSVERLAGAYEQYF,TGTGCCAGCAGCGTAGAACGGCTAGCGGGAGCCTACGAGCAGTACTTC
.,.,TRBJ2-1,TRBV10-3,CAISESANNEQFF,TGTGCCATCAGTGAGTCCGCTAACAATGAGCAGTTCTTC
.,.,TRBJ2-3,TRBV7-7,CASSLGPSSDTQYF,TGTGCTAGCAGCTTGGGCCCCTCCTCGGATACGCAGTATTTT
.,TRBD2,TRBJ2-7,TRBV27,CASSFSIGGGSYEQYF,TGTGCCAGCAGTTTTTCTATTGGCGGGGGCTCCTACGAGCAGTACTTC
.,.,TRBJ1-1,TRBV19,CASVMGGLKDTEAFF,TGTGCCAGTGTCATGGGGGGGTTGAAGGACACTGAAGCTTTCTTT
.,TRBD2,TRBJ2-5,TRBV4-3,CASSQQREIETQYF,TGCGCCAGCAGCCAGCAGCGGGAGATAGAGACCCAGTACTTC
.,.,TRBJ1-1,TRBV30,CALTGLTEAFF,TGTGCCCTGACAGGTCTAACTGAAGCTTTCTTT
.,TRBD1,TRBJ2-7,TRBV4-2,CASSQTIQGTYEQYF,TGTGCCAGCAGCCAGACTATACAGGGGACCTACGAGCAGTACTTC
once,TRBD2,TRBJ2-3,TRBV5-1,CASGLGGASTDTQYF,TGCGCCAGCGGCCTCGGGGGGGCTAGCACAGATACGCAGTATTTT
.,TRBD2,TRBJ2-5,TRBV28,CATNLGTSGSKTQYF,TGTGCCACCAACCTAGGGACTAGCGGGAGTAAGACCCAGTACTTC
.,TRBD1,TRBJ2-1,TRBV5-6,CASSLLDREDEQFF,TGTGCCAGCAGCTTGCTGGACAGGGAAGATGAGCAGTTCTTC
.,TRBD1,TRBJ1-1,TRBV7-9,CASSPKTGAYGAFF,TGTGCCAGCAGCCCAAAGACAGGGGCCTATGGGGCTTTCTTT
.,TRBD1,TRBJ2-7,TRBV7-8,CASSSLGTGDHEQYF,TGTGCCAGCAGCTCCCTAGGGACAGGAGACCACGAGCAGTACTTC
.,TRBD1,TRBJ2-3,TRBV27,CASSAPPGQGTDTQYF,TGTGCCAGCAGTGCTCCCCCGGGACAGGGGACAGATACGCAGTATTTT
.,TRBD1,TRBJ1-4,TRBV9,CASSGGTALNEKLFF,TGTGCCAGCAGCGGCGGGACAGCTCTTAATGAAAAACTGTTTTTT
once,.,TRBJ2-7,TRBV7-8,CASSYRVLDEQYF,TGTGCCAGCAGCTACAGGGTGCTCGACGAGCAGTACTTC
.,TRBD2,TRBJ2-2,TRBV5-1,CASSSTSGANTGELFF,TGCGCCAGCAGCTCAACTAGCGGGGCGAACACCGGGGAGCTGTTTTTT